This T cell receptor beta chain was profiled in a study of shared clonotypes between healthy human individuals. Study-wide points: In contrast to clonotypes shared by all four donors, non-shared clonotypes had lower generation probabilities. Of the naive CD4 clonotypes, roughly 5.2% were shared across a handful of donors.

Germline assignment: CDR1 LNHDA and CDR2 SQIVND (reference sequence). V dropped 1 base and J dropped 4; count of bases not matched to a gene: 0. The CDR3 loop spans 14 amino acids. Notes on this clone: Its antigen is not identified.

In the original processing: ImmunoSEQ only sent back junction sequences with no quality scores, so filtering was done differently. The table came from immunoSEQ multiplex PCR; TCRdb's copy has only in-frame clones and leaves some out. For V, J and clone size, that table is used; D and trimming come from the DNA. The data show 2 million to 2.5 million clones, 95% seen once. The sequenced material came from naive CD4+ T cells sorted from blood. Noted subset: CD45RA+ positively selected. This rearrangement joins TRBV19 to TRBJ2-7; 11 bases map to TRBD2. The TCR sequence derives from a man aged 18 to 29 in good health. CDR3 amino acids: CASSIGTSGYEQYF. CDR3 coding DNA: TGTGCCAGTAGTATAGGGACTAGCGGGTACGAGCAGTACTTC.